The text below deals with one T cell receptor (beta chain). This table comes from immunoSEQ multiplex PCR, and its TCRdb copy is limited to in-frame clones, with some not included. The table includes about 290,000 clones, 89% detected once. The CDR3 contains 16 residues. V gave up 5 bases and J gave up 4 bases; unmatched junction bases: 11. Germline V lookup: CDR1 KGHSH, CDR2 LQKENI. The data were taken from a study of blood T cell repertoires in COVID-19. For the study at large: Collection of acute and convalescent COVID-19 samples took place in the United States, Italy and Spain.

The V call is TRBV18, the J call TRBJ1-1; the match to TRBD1 covers 9 bases. The sequence was obtained from a middle-aged woman who had recovered from COVID-19. The sequencing sample was made of PBMCs or T cells enriched from blood (not recorded which). The CDR3 sequence: CASSATGTGTLTEAFF. The CDR3 coding sequence is TGTGCCAGCTCAGCCACCGGGACAGGGACCCTCACTGAAGCTTTCTTT.